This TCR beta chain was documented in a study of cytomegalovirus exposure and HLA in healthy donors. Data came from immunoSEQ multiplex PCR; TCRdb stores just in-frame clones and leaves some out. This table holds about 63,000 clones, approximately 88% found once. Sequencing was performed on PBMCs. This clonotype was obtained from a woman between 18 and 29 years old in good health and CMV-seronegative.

CDR3 DNA sequence: TGCGCCAGCAGCGCCGGGACTAGCGAAAGCACAGATACGCAGTATTTT. Translated, it gives CASSAGTSESTDTQYF. This sequence joins TRBV5-1 and TRBJ2-3; the match to TRBD2 covers 10 bases. The trim removed 4 bases at V and 0 bases at J, leaving 5 bases unmatched. The CDR3 covers 16 residues. From germline, CDR1 is SGHRS and CDR2 YFSETQ.